Listed below are T cell receptor beta chains from one sample, sequenced in a study of T cell responses to AZD1222 COVID-19 vaccine. Clones were sequenced by immunoSEQ multiplex PCR, and TCRdb holds only the in-frame ones, with some missing. Among about 150,000 clones listed, roughly nine tenths were seen once. Sample: peripheral blood, taken on day 0 of MenACWY control vaccination. The receptors stem from an adult in good health. CDR3s include the opening cysteine and the closing phenylalanine or tryptophan. Fields, in order: V gene, clone size, J gene, D gene, CDR3 protein, CDR3 DNA. The D gene is left open where the match is weak. Only part of the rows carry a size: once, few, many, or a class if the clone is expanded.

>TRBV6-5|NA|TRBJ2-7|TRBD2
CASRLAGGLGYEQYF
TGTGCCAGCAGACTAGCGGGAGGGCTGGGCTACGAGCAGTACTTC
>TRBV6-5|NA|TRBJ2-1|NA
CASSPTVLGLNEQFF
TGTGCCAGCAGCCCGACAGTGTTGGGGCTTAATGAGCAGTTCTTC
>TRBV5-1|NA|TRBJ1-4|NA
CASRLGAANEKLFF
TGCGCCAGCAGACTGGGGGCGGCTAATGAAAAACTGTTTTTT
>TRBV6-5|few|TRBJ2-7|TRBD2
CASRVAGYSYEQYF
TGTGCCAGCAGAGTAGCGGGGTACTCCTACGAGCAGTACTTC
>TRBV27|NA|TRBJ2-1|TRBD1
CASSLTGQGNNEQFF
TGTGCCAGCAGTTTGACAGGACAGGGGAACAATGAGCAGTTCTTC
>TRBV10-2|once|TRBJ2-7|NA
CASSLGEAYEQYF
TGCGCCAGCAGTTTAGGGGAAGCCTACGAGCAGTACTTC
>TRBV4-1|once|TRBJ2-7|NA
CASSQERAWTYEQYF
TGCGCCAGCAGCCAAGAAAGGGCCTGGACCTACGAGCAGTACTTC
>TRBV27|NA|TRBJ2-1|TRBD2
CASSLASGSWANEQFF
TGTGCCAGCAGTTTGGCTAGCGGGAGTTGGGCCAATGAGCAGTTCTTC
>TRBV6-5|NA|TRBJ1-3|NA
CASSLGGSGGNTIYF
TGTGCCAGCAGTTTAGGAGGCTCGGGAGGAAACACCATATATTTT
>TRBV11-3|NA|TRBJ2-7|NA
CASSPEGRGHPTYEQYF
TGTGCCAGCAGCCCAGAGGGGAGGGGGCACCCTACCTACGAGCAGTACTTC
>TRBV5-1|NA|TRBJ1-5|NA
CASSLGDNNSNQPQHF
TGCGCCAGCAGCTTGGGGGACAACAATAGCAATCAGCCCCAGCATTTT
>TRBV5-5|NA|TRBJ2-2|TRBD1
CASSIRTGQVLTGELFF
TGTGCCAGCAGCATACGGACAGGGCAGGTTTTGACCGGGGAGCTGTTTTTT
>TRBV5-4|NA|TRBJ2-7|TRBD2
CASSFGDYFYEQYF
TGTGCCAGCAGCTTCGGGGACTATTTCTACGAGCAGTACTTC
>TRBV5-1|few|TRBJ2-2|TRBD1
CASSPGTAELFF
TGCGCCAGCAGCCCCGGGACAGCTGAGCTGTTTTTT
>TRBV2|few|TRBJ1-4|NA
CASGLQGEKLFF
TGTGCCAGCGGCCTACAGGGAGAAAAACTGTTTTTT
>TRBV6-5|NA|TRBJ1-6|TRBD1
CASSSGTENSPLHF
TGTGCCAGCAGCTCCGGGACAGAGAATTCACCCCTCCACTTT
>TRBV29-1|NA|TRBJ1-2|TRBD1
CSTGEGAGGYTF
TGCAGCACTGGAGAGGGGGCTGGTGGCTACACCTTC
>TRBV7-6|once|TRBJ1-1|NA
CASSLGTVTEAFF
TGTGCCAGCAGCTTAGGGACAGTCACTGAAGCTTTCTTT
>TRBV3-1/TRBV3-2|few|TRBJ1-6|NA
CASSPSSYNSPLHF
TGTGCCAGCAGTCCGAGCTCCTATAATTCACCCCTCCACTTT
>TRBV21-1|NA|TRBJ2-2|NA
CASSKAEQGRTGELFF
TGTGCCAGCAGCAAAGCCGAACAGGGGAGAACCGGGGAGCTGTTTTTT
>TRBV19|NA|TRBJ1-2|NA
CASSIGAGANYGYTF
TGTGCCAGTAGTATAGGGGCAGGGGCGAACTATGGCTACACCTTC
>TRBV29-1|NA|TRBJ2-1|NA
CSAGGVNEQFF
TGCAGCGCAGGCGGTGTGAATGAGCAGTTCTTC
>TRBV6-6|NA|TRBJ2-2|NA
CASSNSNTGELFF
TGTGCCAGTAGCAACTCGAACACCGGGGAGCTGTTTTTT
>TRBV18|once|TRBJ2-7|NA
CASSPSGQHYEQYF
TGTGCCAGCTCACCCTCGGGACAACACTACGAGCAGTACTTC
>TRBV7-3|few|TRBJ2-3|TRBD2
CASSSSSGMGDTQYF
TGTGCCAGCAGCTCCTCTAGCGGGATGGGAGATACGCAGTATTTT
>TRBV18|NA|TRBJ1-1|NA
CASSPTRDIREAFF
TGTGCCAGCTCACCAACGAGGGACATCCGTGAAGCTTTCTTT
>TRBV14|NA|TRBJ1-2|TRBD1
CASSQTPGQGLGGYTF
TGTGCCAGCAGCCAAACACCGGGACAGGGGTTGGGAGGCTACACCTTC
>TRBV2|NA|TRBJ1-2|NA
CASSVTAEEGYTF
TGTGCCAGCAGTGTCACGGCCGAAGAGGGCTACACCTTC
>TRBV7-2|NA|TRBJ2-5|NA
CASSLVASQETQYF
TGTGCCAGCAGCTTAGTAGCCAGCCAAGAGACCCAGTACTTC
>TRBV3-1/TRBV3-2|NA|TRBJ2-3|NA
CASSLVSSTDTQYF
TGTGCCAGCAGCCTAGTTTCTAGCACAGATACGCAGTATTTT
>TRBV28|NA|TRBJ1-2|NA
CASSLLWGGNYGYTF
TGTGCCAGCAGTTTACTATGGGGGGGTAACTATGGCTACACCTTC
>TRBV11-3|NA|TRBJ1-1|NA
CASSLLSIGAGNTEAFF
TGTGCCAGCAGCTTACTCTCAATTGGGGCAGGTAACACTGAAGCTTTCTTT
>TRBV10-2|NA|TRBJ1-2|TRBD1
CASSDRTGGYGYTF
TGCGCCAGCAGTGACAGGACAGGGGGCTATGGCTACACCTTC
>TRBV18|NA|TRBJ2-2|NA
CASSPRRGLTGELFF
TGTGCCAGCTCACCCCGACGGGGGTTGACCGGGGAGCTGTTTTTT
>TRBV20-1|NA|TRBJ1-6|NA
CSASGQGNSPLHF
TGCAGTGCTAGTGGGCAGGGAAATTCACCCCTCCACTTT
>TRBV7-2|once|TRBJ1-6|NA
CASSLAQGPHSPLHF
TGTGCCAGCAGCTTAGCCCAGGGCCCCCATTCACCCCTCCACTTT
>TRBV5-6|NA|TRBJ2-3|TRBD1
CASSLQGLGRDTQYF
TGTGCCAGCAGCTTACAGGGGCTCGGTCGAGATACGCAGTATTTT
>TRBV11-2|once|TRBJ2-7|TRBD1
CASSSGTGWYEQYF
TGTGCCAGCAGTTCCGGGACAGGGTGGTACGAGCAGTACTTC
>TRBV28|NA|TRBJ1-2|NA
CASSLLYSGTGYTF
TGTGCCAGCAGTTTACTTTATTCCGGTACAGGCTACACCTTC
>TRBV18|NA|TRBJ2-5|NA
CASSPMSGTQKETQYF
TGTGCCAGCTCACCCATGAGCGGGACACAGAAAGAGACCCAGTACTTC
>TRBV9|NA|TRBJ2-1|TRBD2
CASGRVSGNEQFF
TGTGCCAGCGGGAGGGTAAGCGGGAATGAGCAGTTCTTC
>TRBV18|NA|TRBJ1-6|TRBD1
CASSTGGAINYNSPLHF
TGTGCCAGTTCGACAGGGGGCGCAATTAACTATAATTCACCCCTCCACTTT
>TRBV28|NA|TRBJ2-7|TRBD2
CASSSPSRLAGIKMDEQYF
TGTGCCAGCAGTTCCCCATCTCGACTAGCGGGAATAAAAATGGACGAGCAGTACTTC
>TRBV19|NA|TRBJ2-1|TRBD1
CASSIMRTGQGAAEQFF
TGTGCCAGTAGTATAATGAGGACGGGACAGGGGGCAGCTGAGCAGTTCTTC
>TRBV27|NA|TRBJ1-6|NA
CASSGGSQPSSYNSPLHF
TGTGCCAGCAGTGGGGGCAGCCAGCCAAGCTCCTATAATTCACCCCTCCACTTT
>TRBV6-6|NA|TRBJ2-1|NA
CASSIRDGNEQFF
TGTGCCAGCAGTATTCGAGACGGCAATGAGCAGTTCTTC
>TRBV19|once|TRBJ1-1|TRBD1
CASSIFSVGTVEAFF
TGTGCCAGTAGTATATTTTCGGTCGGGACAGTTGAAGCTTTCTTT
>TRBV11-3|NA|TRBJ2-1|TRBD2
CASSPGLAGVVSVYNEQFF
TGTGCCAGCAGCCCGGGACTAGCGGGAGTAGTTTCCGTGTACAATGAGCAGTTCTTC